The clone carrying this TCR beta chain occurred once. The antigen remains undetermined. Each sample gave at least 7 million isolated PBMCs. Per individual sample, total RNA of at least 6 micrograms was extracted. This sample was included in a study of blood T cells in healthy people across ages. Through a sample-barcoded 5' primer and a J-beta primer mix, a second PCR was run for roughly 7 to 12 cycles. A template-switch adaptor with 12 random nucleotides tagged each cDNA molecule. TCRdb re-called the 5' RACE reads with MiXCR, one entry per CDR3 protein. This sample carries 1.5 million or so distinct CDR3 sequences, around 40% of them seen once, and the ten largest clones take over 3.5%. Germline values: CDR1 DFQATT, CDR2 SNEGSKA (reference sequence). This CDR3 is 14 amino acids long. Study-level findings and limits: Long-lived and aged donors differed, with more naive CD4+ cells and higher diversity in the long-lived.

This chain uses TRBV20-1 with TRBJ2-3; D call uncertain. Material: blood. The receptor comes from a woman aged 18-35 years in good health. CDR3 loop: CSAPAMPAADTQYF. CDR3 in DNA: TGCAGCGCTCCTGCGATGCCGGCCGCAGATACGCAGTATTTT.